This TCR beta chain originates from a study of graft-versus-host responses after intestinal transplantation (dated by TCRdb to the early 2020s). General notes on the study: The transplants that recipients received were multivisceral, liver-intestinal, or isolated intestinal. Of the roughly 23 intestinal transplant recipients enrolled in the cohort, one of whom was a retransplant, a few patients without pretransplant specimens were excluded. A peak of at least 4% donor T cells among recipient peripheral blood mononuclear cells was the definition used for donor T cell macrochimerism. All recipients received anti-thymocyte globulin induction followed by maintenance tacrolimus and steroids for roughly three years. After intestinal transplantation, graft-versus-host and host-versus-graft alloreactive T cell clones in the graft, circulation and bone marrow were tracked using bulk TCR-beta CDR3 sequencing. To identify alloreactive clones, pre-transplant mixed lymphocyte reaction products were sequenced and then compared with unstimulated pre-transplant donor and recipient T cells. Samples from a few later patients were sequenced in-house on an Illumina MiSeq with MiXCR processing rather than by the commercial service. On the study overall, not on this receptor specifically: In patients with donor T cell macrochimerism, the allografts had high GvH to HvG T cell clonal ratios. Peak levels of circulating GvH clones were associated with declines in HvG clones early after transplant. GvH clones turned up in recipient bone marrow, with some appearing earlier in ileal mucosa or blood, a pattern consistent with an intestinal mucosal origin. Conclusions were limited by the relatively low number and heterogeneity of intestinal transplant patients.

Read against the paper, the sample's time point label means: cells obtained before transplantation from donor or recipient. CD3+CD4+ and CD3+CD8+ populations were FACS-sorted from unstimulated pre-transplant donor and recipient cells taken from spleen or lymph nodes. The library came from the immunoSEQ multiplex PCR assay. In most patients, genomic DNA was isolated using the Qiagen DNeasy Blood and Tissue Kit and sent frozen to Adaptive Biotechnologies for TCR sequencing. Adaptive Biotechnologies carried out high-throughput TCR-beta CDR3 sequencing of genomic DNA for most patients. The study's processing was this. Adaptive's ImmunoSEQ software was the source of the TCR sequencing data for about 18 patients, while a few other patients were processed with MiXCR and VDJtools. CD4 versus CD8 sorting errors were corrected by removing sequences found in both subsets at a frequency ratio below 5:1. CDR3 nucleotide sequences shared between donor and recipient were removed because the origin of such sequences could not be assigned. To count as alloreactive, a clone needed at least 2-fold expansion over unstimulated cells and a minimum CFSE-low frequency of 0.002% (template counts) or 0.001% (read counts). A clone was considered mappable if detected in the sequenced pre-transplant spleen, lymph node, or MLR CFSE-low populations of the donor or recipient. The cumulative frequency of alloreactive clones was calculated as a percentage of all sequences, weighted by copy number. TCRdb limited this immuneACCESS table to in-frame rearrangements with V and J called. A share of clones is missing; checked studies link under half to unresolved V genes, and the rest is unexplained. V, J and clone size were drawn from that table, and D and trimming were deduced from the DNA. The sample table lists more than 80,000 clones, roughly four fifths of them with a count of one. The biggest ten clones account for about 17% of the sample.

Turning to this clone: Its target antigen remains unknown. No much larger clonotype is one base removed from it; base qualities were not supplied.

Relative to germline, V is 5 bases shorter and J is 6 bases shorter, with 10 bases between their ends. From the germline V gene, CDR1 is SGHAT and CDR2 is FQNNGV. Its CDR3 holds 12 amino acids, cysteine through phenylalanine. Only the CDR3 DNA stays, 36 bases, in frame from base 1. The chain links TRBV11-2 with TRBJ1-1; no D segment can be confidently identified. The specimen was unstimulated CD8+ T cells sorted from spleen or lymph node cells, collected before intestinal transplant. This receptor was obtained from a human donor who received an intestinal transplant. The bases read TGTGCCAGCAGCCGGCCCCGGGCTGAAGCTTTCTTT. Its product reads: CASSRPRAEAFF. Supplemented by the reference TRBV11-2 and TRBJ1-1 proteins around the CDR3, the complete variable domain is EAGVAQSPRYKIIEKRQSVAFWCNPISGHATLYWYQQILGQGPKLLIQFQNNGVVDDSQLPKDRFSAERLKGVDSTLKIQPAKLEDSAVYLCASSRPRAEAFFGQGTRLTVV.